The clone carrying this T cell receptor (beta chain) was observed a single time. Its antigen is undetermined. This CDR3 is 14 amino acids long. Germline CDR1 is SEHNR and CDR2 is FQNEAQ (reference sequence). Trimming took off 5 bases at V and 2 bases at J, with 13 bases between the two ends. These data come from a study of EBV T-cell therapy then PD-1 blockade in nasopharyngeal carcinoma. The method was immunoSEQ multiplex PCR; TCRdb's version includes in-frame clones alone and lacks a portion of them. Of about 20,000 clones listed, approximately 84% are singletons. Treatment denoted: AdE1-LMPpoly-expanded autologous EBV-specific T-cell therapy followed by anti-PD-1 nivolumab.

This specimen was CD8+ T cells from blood, taken around day 34 from a patient whose treatment included autologous EBV-specific T cells and nivolumab. The chain has TRBV7-9 and TRBJ2-7; no firm D call. The TCR comes from a man aged 40-49 years with nasopharyngeal carcinoma. CDR3: CASSPQANTYEQYF. The DNA for the CDR3 is TGTGCCAGCAGCCCCCAGGCTAACACCTACGAGCAGTACTTC.